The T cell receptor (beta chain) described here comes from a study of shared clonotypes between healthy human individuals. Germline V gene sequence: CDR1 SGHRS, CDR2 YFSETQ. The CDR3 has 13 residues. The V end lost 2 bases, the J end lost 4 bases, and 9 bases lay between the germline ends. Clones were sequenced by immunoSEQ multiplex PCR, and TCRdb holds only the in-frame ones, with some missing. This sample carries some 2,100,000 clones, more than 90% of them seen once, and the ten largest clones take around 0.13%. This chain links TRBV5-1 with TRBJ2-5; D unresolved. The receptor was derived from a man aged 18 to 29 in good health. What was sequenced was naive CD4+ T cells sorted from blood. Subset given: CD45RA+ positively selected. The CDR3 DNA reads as TGCGCCAGCAGCTTCGGATATAGAGAGACCCAGTACTTC. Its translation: CASSFGYRETQYF. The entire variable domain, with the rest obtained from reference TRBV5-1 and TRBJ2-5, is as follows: KAGVTQTPRYLIKTRGQQVTLSCSPISGHRSVSWYQQTPGQGLQFLFEYFSETQRNKGNFPGRFSGRQFSNSRSEMNVSTLELGDSALYLCASSFGYRETQYFGPGTRLLVL.